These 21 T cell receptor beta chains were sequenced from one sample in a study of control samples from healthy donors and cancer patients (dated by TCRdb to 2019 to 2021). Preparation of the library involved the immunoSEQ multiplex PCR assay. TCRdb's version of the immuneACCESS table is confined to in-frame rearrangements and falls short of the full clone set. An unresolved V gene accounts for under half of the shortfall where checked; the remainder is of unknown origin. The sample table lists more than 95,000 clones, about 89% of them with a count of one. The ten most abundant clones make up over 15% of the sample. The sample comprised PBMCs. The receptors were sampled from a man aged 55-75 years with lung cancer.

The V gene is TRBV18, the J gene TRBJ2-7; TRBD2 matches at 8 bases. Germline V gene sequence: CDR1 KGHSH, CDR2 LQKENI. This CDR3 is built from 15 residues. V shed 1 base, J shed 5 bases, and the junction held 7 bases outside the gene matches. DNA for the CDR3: TGTGCCAGCTCACCACGCACGGGGGGGCCGGACGAGCAGTACTTC. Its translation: CASSPRTGGPDEQYF.

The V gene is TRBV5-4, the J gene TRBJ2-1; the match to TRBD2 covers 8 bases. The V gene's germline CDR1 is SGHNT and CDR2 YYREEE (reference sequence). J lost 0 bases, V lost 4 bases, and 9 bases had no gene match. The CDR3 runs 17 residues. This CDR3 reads CASSPGSGGRSYNEQFF. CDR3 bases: TGTGCCAGCAGCCCGGGGTCGGGGGGGCGCTCCTACAATGAGCAGTTCTTC.

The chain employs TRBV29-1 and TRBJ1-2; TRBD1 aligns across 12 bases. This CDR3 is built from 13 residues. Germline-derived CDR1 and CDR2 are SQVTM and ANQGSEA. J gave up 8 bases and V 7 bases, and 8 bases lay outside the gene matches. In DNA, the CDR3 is TGCAGCGCCCCGGGACAGGGGGCGGGAGGCTACACCTTC. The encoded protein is CSAPGQGAGGYTF.

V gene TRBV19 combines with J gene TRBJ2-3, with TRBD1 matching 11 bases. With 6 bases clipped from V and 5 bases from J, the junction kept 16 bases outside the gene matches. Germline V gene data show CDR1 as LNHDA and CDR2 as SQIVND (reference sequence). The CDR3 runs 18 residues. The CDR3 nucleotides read TGTGCCAGTAGGAAAGACTGGGACAGGGGGGGCGGAGGAGATACGCAGTATTTT. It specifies CASRKDWDRGGGGDTQYF. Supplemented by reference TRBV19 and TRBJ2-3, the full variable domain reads DGGITQSPKYLFRKEGQNVTLSCEQNLNHDAMYWYRQDPGQGLRLIYYSQIVNDFQKGDIAEGYSVSREKKESFPLTVTSAQKNPTAFYLCASRKDWDRGGGGDTQYFGPGTRLTVL.

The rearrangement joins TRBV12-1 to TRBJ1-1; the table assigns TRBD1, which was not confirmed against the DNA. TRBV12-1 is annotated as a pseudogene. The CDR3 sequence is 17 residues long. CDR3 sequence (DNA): TGTGCCAGCAGCCGTGAAGGAGGACAGGGTGATGGCACTGAAGCTTTCTTT. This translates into CASSREGGQGDGTEAFF.

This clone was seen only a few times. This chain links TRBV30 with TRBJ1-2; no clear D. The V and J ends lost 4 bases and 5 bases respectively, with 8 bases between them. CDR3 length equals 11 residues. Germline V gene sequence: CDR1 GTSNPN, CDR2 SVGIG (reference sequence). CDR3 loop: CAWTPGYGYTF. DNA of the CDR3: TGTGCCTGGACCCCAGGTTATGGCTACACCTTC. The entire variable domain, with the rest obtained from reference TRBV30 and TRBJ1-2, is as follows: SQTIHQWPATLVQPVGSPLSLECTVEGTSNPNLYWYRQAAGRGLQLLFYSVGIGQISSEVPQNLSASRPQDRQFILSSKKLLLSDSGFYLCAWTPGYGYTFGSGTRLTVV.

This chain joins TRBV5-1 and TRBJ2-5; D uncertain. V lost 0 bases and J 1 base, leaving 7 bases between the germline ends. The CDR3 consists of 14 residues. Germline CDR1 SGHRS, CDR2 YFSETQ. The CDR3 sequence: CASSLGASQETQYF. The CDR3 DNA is TGCGCCAGCAGCTTGGGAGCTTCCCAAGAGACCCAGTACTTC.

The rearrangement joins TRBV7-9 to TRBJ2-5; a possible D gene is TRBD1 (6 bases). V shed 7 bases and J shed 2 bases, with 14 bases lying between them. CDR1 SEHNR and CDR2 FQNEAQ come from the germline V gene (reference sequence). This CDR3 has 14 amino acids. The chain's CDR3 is CASTSQGIQETQYF. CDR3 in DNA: TGTGCCAGCACCTCACAGGGAATTCAAGAGACCCAGTACTTC.

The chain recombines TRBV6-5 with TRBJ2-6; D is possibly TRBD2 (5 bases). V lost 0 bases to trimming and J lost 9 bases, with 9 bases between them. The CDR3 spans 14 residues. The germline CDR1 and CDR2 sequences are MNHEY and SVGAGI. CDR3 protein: CASSYSGGFNVLTF. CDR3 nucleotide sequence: TGTGCCAGCAGTTACTCCGGAGGTTTCAACGTCCTGACTTTC.

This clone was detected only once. In nucleotides, the CDR3 is TGTGCCAGCTCAGGAGTGGGACAGGGAGGATCACCCCTCCACTTT. This translates into CASSGVGQGGSPLHF. This chain links TRBV18 with TRBJ1-6, with 9 nucleotides matching TRBD1. V was clipped by 5 bases and J by 10 bases; unmatched bases: 9. CDR3 length: 15 residues. Per germline, CDR1 KGHSH and CDR2 LQKENI.

CDR3 sequence (DNA): TGTGCCAGCAGCTTTCGAGGGGGCGCGGGGGAGACCCAGTACTTC. The encoded protein is CASSFRGGAGETQYF. This chain joins TRBV7-7 and TRBJ2-5; D is possibly TRBD1 (7 bases). Germline V gene sequence: CDR1 SSHAT, CDR2 FNYEAQ (reference sequence). The CDR3 is 15 residues long. V dropped 3 bases and J dropped 5 bases, with 16 bases sitting between them.

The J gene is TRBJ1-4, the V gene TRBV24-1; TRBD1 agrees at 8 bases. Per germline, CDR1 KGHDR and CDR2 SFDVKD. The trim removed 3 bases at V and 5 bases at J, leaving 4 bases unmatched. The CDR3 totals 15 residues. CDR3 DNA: TGTGCCACCAGTGATACCAGGGGGCAGAATGAAAAACTGTTTTTT. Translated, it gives CATSDTRGQNEKLFF.

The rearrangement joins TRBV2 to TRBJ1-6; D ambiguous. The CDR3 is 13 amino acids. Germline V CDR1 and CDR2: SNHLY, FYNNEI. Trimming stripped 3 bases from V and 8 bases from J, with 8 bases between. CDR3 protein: CASSERPYSPLHF. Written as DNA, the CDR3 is TGTGCCAGCAGTGAGCGACCCTATTCACCCCTCCACTTT. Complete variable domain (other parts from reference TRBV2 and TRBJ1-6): EPEVTQTPSHQVTQMGQEVILRCVPISNHLYFYWYRQILGQKVEFLVSFYNNEISEKSEIFDDQFSVERPDGSNFTLKIRSTKLEDSAMYFCASSERPYSPLHFGNGTRLTVT.

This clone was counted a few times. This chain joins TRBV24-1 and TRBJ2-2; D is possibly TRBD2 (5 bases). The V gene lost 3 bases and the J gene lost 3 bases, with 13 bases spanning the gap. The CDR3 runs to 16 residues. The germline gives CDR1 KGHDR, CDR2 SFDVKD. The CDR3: CATSDPTRGYTGELFF. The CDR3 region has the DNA TGTGCCACCAGTGATCCAACACGGGGATACACCGGGGAGCTGTTTTTT.

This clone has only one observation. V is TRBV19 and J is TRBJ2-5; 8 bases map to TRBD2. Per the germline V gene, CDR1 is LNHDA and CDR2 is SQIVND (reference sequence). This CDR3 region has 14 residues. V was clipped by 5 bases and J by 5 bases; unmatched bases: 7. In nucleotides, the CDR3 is TGTGCCAGTAGTGGCGGGGGGTCGCTCGAGACCCAGTACTTC. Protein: CASSGGGSLETQYF.

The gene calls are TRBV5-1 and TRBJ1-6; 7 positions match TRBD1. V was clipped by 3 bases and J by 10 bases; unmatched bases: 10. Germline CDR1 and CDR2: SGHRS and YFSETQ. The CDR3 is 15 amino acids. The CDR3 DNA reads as TGCGCCAGCAGCTGGGACAGCTCGAGGGGATCACCCCTCCACTTT. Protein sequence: CASSWDSSRGSPLHF.

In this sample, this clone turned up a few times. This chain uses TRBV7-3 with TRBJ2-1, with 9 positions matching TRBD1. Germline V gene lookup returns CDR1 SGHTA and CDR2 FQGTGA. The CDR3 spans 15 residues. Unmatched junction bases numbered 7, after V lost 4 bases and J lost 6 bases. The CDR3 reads CASSSQGAAGNEQFF. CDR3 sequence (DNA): TGTGCCAGCAGCTCACAGGGGGCGGCCGGCAATGAGCAGTTCTTC.

This CDR3 is CASSPLVGMNTEAFF. The CDR3, as DNA: TGTGCCAGCTCACCACTTGTAGGGATGAACACTGAAGCTTTCTTT. V usage is TRBV18 and J usage is TRBJ1-1; no clear D. CDR3 size: 15 residues. Germline lookup yields CDR1 KGHSH and CDR2 LQKENI. V was cut by 1 base and J by 0 bases, with 9 bases left in between.

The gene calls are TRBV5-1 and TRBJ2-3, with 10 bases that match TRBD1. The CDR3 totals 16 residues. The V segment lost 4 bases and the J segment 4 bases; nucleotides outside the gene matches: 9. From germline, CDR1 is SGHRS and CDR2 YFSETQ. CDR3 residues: CASSLGAGQGADTQYF. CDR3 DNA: TGCGCCAGCAGCCTTGGGGCTGGACAGGGGGCAGATACGCAGTATTTT. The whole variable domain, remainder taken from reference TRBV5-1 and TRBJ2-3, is KAGVTQTPRYLIKTRGQQVTLSCSPISGHRSVSWYQQTPGQGLQFLFEYFSETQRNKGNFPGRFSGRQFSNSRSEMNVSTLELGDSALYLCASSLGAGQGADTQYFGPGTRLTVL.

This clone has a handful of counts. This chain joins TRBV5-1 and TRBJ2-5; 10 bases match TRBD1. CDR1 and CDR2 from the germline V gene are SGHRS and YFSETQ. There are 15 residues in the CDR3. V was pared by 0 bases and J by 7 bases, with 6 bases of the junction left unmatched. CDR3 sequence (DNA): TGCGCCAGCAGCTTGGCGACAGGGGGCTCGGCGACCCAGTACTTC. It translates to CASSLATGGSATQYF.

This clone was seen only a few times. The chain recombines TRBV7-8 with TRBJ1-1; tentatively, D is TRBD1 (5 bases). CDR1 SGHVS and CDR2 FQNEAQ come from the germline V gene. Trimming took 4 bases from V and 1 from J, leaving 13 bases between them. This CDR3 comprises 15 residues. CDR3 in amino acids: CASSYTETENTEAFF. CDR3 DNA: TGTGCCAGCAGCTACACCGAGACAGAGAACACTGAAGCTTTCTTT.